The rows below give T cell receptor beta chains drawn from one sample of a study of blood T cell repertoires in COVID-19. TCRdb keeps only in-frame clones here, not all; method: immunoSEQ multiplex PCR. The sample contains about 20,000 clones, 79% of which appear only once. Sample: peripheral blood. These receptor sequences come from a man at least 80 years old with acute or convalescent COVID-19. Both conserved end residues are part of each CDR3. D genes are given only for firm matches. Size tells how often a clone was seen (once, few, many) or the class of an expanded clone, and some rows leave it out.

TGTGCCTGGAGTCGGATGACTGACACAGATACGCAGTATTTT	CAWSRMTDTDTQYF	TRBJ2-3	TRBV30	-	-
TGCAGCGCCGCTACCGGGGGGGCGGTCTATGGCTACACCTTC	CSAATGGAVYGYTF	TRBJ1-2	TRBV29-1	-	-
TGCAGCGGAAGGACAGGGACAAATGAAAAACTGTTTTTT	CSGRTGTNEKLFF	TRBJ1-4	TRBV29-1	TRBD1	once
TGTGCCAGCAGTTACGCGGGTAACTATGGCTACACCTTC	CASSYAGNYGYTF	TRBJ1-2	TRBV6-2/TRBV6-3	-	-
TGTGCCTGGACCGACACAGGGCGGTCCACTGAAGCTTTCTTT	CAWTDTGRSTEAFF	TRBJ1-1	TRBV30	-	-
TGCGCCAGCAGCGGAACTAGCGGGAGGAGCTTCAATGAGCAGTTCTTC	CASSGTSGRSFNEQFF	TRBJ2-1	TRBV5-1	TRBD2	-
TGTGCTGGCGGGCTAGCTAACTATGGCTACACCTTC	CAGGLANYGYTF	TRBJ1-2	TRBV7-9	-	-
TGTGCCATCAGTGAGTCGGCGAGCGGGCAGTCAGATACGCAGTATTTT	CAISESASGQSDTQYF	TRBJ2-3	TRBV10-3	-	-
TGTGCCAGCGGTTTTAGGCGGGAGGGAGGAGATACGCAGTATTTT	CASGFRREGGDTQYF	TRBJ2-3	TRBV2	TRBD2	once
TGTGCCGTCCGGACAGGGGGGGAATCACCCCTCCACTTT	CAVRTGGESPLHF	TRBJ1-6	TRBV10-3	TRBD1	-
TGTGCCTGGAGTCCCCGACAGGGCGCTGGCTACACCTTC	CAWSPRQGAGYTF	TRBJ1-2	TRBV30	TRBD1	-
TGCGCCAGCAGCCCTTACGGTTCCAATTCACCCCTCCACTTT	CASSPYGSNSPLHF	TRBJ1-6	TRBV5-1	-	-
TGTGCCAGTAGTATGTACAGGGGAACTGAAGCTTTCTTT	CASSMYRGTEAFF	TRBJ1-1	TRBV19	TRBD1	-
TGTGCCAGCAGCGTAGTGGAGGCAGGGACCCAGTACTTC	CASSVVEAGTQYF	TRBJ2-5	TRBV9	-	-
TGTGCCAGCAGTTTCTCAGCGCGAGAGACCCAGTACTTC	CASSFSARETQYF	TRBJ2-5	TRBV27	-	-
TGCGCCAGCAGCTTGTACGCGGGAGACTACGAGCAGTACTTC	CASSLYAGDYEQYF	TRBJ2-7	TRBV5-1	TRBD2	few
TGCAGCGCTTTGCGGTCATTAGCGGGAGGGGTCGACACCGGGGAGCTGTTTTTT	CSALRSLAGGVDTGELFF	TRBJ2-2	TRBV29-1	TRBD2	-
TGTGCCAGCAGTTTTCCCCCCTGGAGCTCCTACAATGAGCAGTTCTTC	CASSFPPWSSYNEQFF	TRBJ2-1	TRBV28	-	-
TGTGCCAGCTCACCAGGGAGTAACACTGAAGCTTTCTTT	CASSPGSNTEAFF	TRBJ1-1	TRBV18	-	-
TGTGCCAGCAGTCCGAGCCTTATCAGCACAGATACGCAGTATTTT	CASSPSLISTDTQYF	TRBJ2-3	TRBV6-5	-	-
TGTGCCAGCAGCTCGACAGGACCATCCACAGATACGCAGTATTTT	CASSSTGPSTDTQYF	TRBJ2-3	TRBV7-9	-	once
TGTGCCAGCGAAGATGGACTAGCGATGAATTACAATGAGCAGTTCTTC	CASEDGLAMNYNEQFF	TRBJ2-1	TRBV2	TRBD2	few
TGTGCCAGTAGTATAGGACAGGGGGCCGGAGAGACCCAGTACTTC	CASSIGQGAGETQYF	TRBJ2-5	TRBV19	TRBD1	-
TGTGCCAGCAGTTACTCGGGACAGGGGGTGGGGGCTGGCTACACCTTC	CASSYSGQGVGAGYTF	TRBJ1-2	TRBV6-6	TRBD1	-
TGCAGCGTGGAGGACAGGGGGCGCGGTGGCTACACCTTC	CSVEDRGRGGYTF	TRBJ1-2	TRBV29-1	TRBD1	-
TGTGCCAGCAGATTAAGCCCGAACACTGAAGCTTTCTTT	CASRLSPNTEAFF	TRBJ1-1	TRBV7-2	-	-
TGTGCCACCAGCAGAGGGTTATTTTTCCGGACTAGCGGCAAAGGGGAGCAGTTCTTC	CATSRGLFFRTSGKGEQFF	TRBJ2-1	TRBV15	TRBD2	-
TGTGCCAGCAGCCGAAAGGGACAGGCGTTCTCTGGAAACACCATATATTTT	CASSRKGQAFSGNTIYF	TRBJ1-3	TRBV3-1/TRBV3-2	TRBD1	few
TGTGCCAGCAGCTCGAGACTAGAAGCGACAGATACGCAGTATTTT	CASSSRLEATDTQYF	TRBJ2-3	TRBV7-9	-	few
TGTGCCAGCAGTTACTCTCAACTAACTGGAAACACCATATATTTT	CASSYSQLTGNTIYF	TRBJ1-3	TRBV6-6	-	once
TGTGCCAGCAGCTCGGAGGGGGCGGGAGGGCCCTGGGAGCAGTTCTTC	CASSSEGAGGPWEQFF	TRBJ2-1	TRBV11-1	TRBD2	-
TGTGCCAGCAGTTCTACCGGACTAGCGGGTGTCACAGATACGCAGTATTTT	CASSSTGLAGVTDTQYF	TRBJ2-3	TRBV27	TRBD2	-
TGTGCCAGCAGCCAGTTACAGGGACAGCGCACAGGAAACACCATATATTTT	CASSQLQGQRTGNTIYF	TRBJ1-3	TRBV14	TRBD1	-
TGTGCCTGGACTAGCGGGACTAGCACAGATACGCAGTATTTT	CAWTSGTSTDTQYF	TRBJ2-3	TRBV30	TRBD2	-
TGTGCCAGCAGCCAGAACAGGGGGATCGATGAAAAACTGTTTTTT	CASSQNRGIDEKLFF	TRBJ1-4	TRBV5-4	TRBD1	-
TGCAGTGCTAGTTCATCCAATCCCCGGAGCAATCAGCCCCAGCATTTT	CSASSSNPRSNQPQHF	TRBJ1-5	TRBV20-1	-	-